The 6 T cell receptor beta chains in this list originate from one sample, sequenced in a study of T-cell reconstitution after alpha-beta-depleted transplantation in children. Preparation of the TCRbeta library used unique molecular identifiers. TCRdb ran MiXCR on the PCR reads and lists one entry per CDR3 protein. This table has hundreds of thousands of distinct CDR3 sequences, about 10% appearing once. The specimen comprised PBMCs, sampled before TCRalphabeta/CD19-depleted stem cell transplant. Receptors were obtained from a child aged 2-15 years with inherited bone marrow failure, due to receive a stem cell transplant.

The V gene is TRBV4-3, the J gene TRBJ2-3; D is uncertain. This CDR3 contains 18 residues. V lost 3 bases and J 0 bases, leaving 19 bases between the germline ends. Germline values: CDR1 LGHNA, CDR2 YSLEER. In DNA, the CDR3 is TGCGCCAGCAGCCAGGCCACGCTGTGGAGCTCTAGCACAGATACGCAGTATTTT. It yields the protein CASSQATLWSSSTDTQYF.

The table lists this clonotype with many counts. V usage is TRBV7-2 and J usage is TRBJ1-4; no reliable D call. This CDR3 is built from 14 residues. Germline loops: CDR1 SGHTA, CDR2 FQGNSA. Trimming removed 1 base at V and 4 bases at J, with 7 bases between. CDR3 in amino acids: CASSLGGSNEKLFF. As DNA, the CDR3 is TGTGCCAGCAGCTTAGGAGGGAGTAATGAAAAACTGTTTTTT.

This clonotype was counted many times. This sequence joins TRBV11-2 and TRBJ2-5, with 7 bases identical to TRBD2. Trimming took 1 base from V and 1 from J; bases not matched to a gene: 12. The CDR3 has 18 amino acids. Germline lookup yields CDR1 SGHAT and CDR2 FQNNGV. CDR3 in DNA: TGTGCCAGCAGCTTAGGTGTTCGGGGCGGGAGTATCCAAGAGACCCAGTACTTC. Its translation: CASSLGVRGGSIQETQYF.

This clonotype has a handful of counts. The chain joins TRBV7-8 to TRBJ2-1; D may be TRBD2 (5 bases). The germline V gene has CDR1 SGHVS and CDR2 FQNEAQ. V was trimmed by 5 bases and J by 4 bases, leaving 18 bases between them. This CDR3 region has 16 residues. The CDR3: CASSPARTFTYNEQFF. DNA for the CDR3: TGTGCCAGCAGCCCCGCGAGGACTTTCACGTACAATGAGCAGTTCTTC.

Many counts were recorded for this clonotype. V and J are TRBV6-5 and TRBJ2-2, with 7 bases identical to TRBD2. Germline V gene data show CDR1 as MNHEY and CDR2 as SVGAGI. The CDR3 sequence is 14 residues long. V trimming: 4 bases; J trimming: 3 bases; junction bases outside the gene matches: 2. CDR3 in DNA: TGTGCCAGCAGTTGGGGACTATACACCGGGGAGCTGTTTTTT. It translates to CASSWGLYTGELFF.

Ten or more counts support this clonotype. The gene calls are TRBV4-3 and TRBJ1-6; the match to TRBD1 covers 9 bases. Germline CDR1 reads LGHNA; CDR2 reads YSLEER. The CDR3 length is 14 residues. Trimming cost V 6 bases and J 7 bases; bases outside gene matches: 4. This chain's CDR3 is CASSTQGANSPLHF. The CDR3 coding sequence is TGCGCCAGCAGTACACAGGGGGCCAATTCACCCCTCCACTTT.